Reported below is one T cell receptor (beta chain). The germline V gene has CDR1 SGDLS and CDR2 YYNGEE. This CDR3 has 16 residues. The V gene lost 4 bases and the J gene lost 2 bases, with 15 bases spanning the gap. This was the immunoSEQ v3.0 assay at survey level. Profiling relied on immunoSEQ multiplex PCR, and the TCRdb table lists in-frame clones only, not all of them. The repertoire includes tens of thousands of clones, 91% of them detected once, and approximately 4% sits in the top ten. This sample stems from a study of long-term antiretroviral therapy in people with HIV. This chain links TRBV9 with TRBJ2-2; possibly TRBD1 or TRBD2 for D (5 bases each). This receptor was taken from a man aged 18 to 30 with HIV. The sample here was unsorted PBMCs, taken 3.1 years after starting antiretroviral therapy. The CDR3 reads CASSPRGDSNTGELFF. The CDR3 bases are TGTGCCAGCAGCCCCCGGGGAGACAGCAACACCGGGGAGCTGTTTTTT.